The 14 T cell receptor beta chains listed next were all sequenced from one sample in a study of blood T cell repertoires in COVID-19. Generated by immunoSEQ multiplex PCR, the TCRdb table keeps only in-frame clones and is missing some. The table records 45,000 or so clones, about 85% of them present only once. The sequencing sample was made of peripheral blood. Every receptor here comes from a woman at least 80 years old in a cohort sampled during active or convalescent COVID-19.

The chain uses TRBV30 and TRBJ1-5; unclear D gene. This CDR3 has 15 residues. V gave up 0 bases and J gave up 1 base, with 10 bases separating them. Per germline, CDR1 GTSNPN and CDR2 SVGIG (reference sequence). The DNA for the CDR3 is TGTGCCTGGAGTGTACCGGGTAACAGCAATCAGCCCCAGCATTTT. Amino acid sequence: CAWSVPGNSNQPQHF.

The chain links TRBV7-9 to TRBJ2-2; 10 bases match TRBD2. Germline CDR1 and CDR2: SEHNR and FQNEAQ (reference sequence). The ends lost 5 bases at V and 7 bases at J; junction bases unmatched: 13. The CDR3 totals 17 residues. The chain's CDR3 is CASSLGEREGVVGELFF. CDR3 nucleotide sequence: TGTGCCAGCAGCCTCGGTGAGCGGGAGGGTGTGGTCGGGGAGCTGTTTTTT. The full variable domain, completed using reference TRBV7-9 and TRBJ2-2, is DTGVSQNPRHKITKRGQNVTFRCDPISEHNRLYWYRQTLGQGPEFLTYFQNEAQLEKSRLLSDRFSAERPKGSFSTLEIQRTEQGDSAMYLCASSLGEREGVVGELFFGEGSRLTVL.

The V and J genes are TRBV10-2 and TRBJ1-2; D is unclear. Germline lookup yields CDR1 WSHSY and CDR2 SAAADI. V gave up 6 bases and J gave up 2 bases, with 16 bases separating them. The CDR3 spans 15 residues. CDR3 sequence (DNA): TGCGCCAGCAGCCTATTTAAGTCCCGAAACTATGGCTACACCTTC. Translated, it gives CASSLFKSRNYGYTF.

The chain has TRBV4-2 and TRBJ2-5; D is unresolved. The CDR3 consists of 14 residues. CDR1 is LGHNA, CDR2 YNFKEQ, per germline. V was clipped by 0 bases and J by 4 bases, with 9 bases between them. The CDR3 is CASSQEVHTETQYF. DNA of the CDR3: TGTGCCAGCAGCCAAGAGGTCCACACAGAGACCCAGTACTTC.

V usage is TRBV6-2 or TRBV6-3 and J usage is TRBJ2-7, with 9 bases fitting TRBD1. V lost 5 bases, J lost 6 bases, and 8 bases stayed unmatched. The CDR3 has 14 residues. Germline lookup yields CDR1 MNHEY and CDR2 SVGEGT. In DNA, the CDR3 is TGTGCCAGCAGTAACCGGGACAGGGTTTTCGAGCAGTACTTC. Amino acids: CASSNRDRVFEQYF.

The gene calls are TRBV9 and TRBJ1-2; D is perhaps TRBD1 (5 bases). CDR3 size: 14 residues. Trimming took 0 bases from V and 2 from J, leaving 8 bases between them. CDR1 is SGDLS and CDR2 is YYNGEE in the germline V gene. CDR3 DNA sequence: TGTGCCAGCAGCGTAGGACGGACAAACTATGGCTACACCTTC. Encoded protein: CASSVGRTNYGYTF.

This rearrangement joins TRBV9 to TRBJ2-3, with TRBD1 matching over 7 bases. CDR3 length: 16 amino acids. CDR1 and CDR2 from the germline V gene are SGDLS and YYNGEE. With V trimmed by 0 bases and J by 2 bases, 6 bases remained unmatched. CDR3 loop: CASSVETGPHTDTQYF. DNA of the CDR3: TGTGCCAGCAGCGTAGAGACAGGGCCCCACACAGATACGCAGTATTTT.

The CDR3 nucleotides read TGTGCCACCAGTGATTCTCGACAGGGAACTCAGCCCCAGCATTTT. Encoded protein: CATSDSRQGTQPQHF. This rearrangement joins TRBV24-1 to TRBJ1-5; 7 nucleotides agree with TRBD1. With V trimmed by 2 bases and J by 6 bases, 6 bases remained unmatched. The CDR3 consists of 15 residues. The germline V gene encodes CDR1 KGHDR and CDR2 SFDVKD.

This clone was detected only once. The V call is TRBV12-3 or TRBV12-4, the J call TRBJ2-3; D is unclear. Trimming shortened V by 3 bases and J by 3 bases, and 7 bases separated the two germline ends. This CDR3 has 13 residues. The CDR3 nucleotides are TGTGCCAGCAGTTTGAGCCTAACAGATACGCAGTATTTT. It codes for CASSLSLTDTQYF.

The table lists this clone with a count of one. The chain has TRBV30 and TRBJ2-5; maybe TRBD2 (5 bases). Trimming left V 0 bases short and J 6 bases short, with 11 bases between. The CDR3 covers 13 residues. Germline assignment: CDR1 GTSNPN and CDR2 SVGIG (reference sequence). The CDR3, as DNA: TGTGCCTGGAGTGTAAATTCCGGGAAGACCCAGTACTTC. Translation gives CAWSVNSGKTQYF. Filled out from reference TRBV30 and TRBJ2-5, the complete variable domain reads SQTIHQWPATLVQPVGSPLSLECTVEGTSNPNLYWYRQAAGRGLQLLFYSVGIGQISSEVPQNLSASRPQDRQFILSSKKLLLSDSGFYLCAWSVNSGKTQYFGPGTRLLVL.

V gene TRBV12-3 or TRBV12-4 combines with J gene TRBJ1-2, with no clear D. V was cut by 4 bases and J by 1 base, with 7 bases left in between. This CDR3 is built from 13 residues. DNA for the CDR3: TGTGCCAGCAGTTCCGAGATTAACTATGGCTACACCTTC. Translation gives CASSSEINYGYTF.

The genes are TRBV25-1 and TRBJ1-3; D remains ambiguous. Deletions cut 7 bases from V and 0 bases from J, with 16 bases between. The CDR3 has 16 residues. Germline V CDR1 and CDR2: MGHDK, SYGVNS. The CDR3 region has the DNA TGTGCCAGCACCGAGGGCGGTGGCCCCTCTGGAAACACCATATATTTT. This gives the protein CASTEGGGPSGNTIYF.

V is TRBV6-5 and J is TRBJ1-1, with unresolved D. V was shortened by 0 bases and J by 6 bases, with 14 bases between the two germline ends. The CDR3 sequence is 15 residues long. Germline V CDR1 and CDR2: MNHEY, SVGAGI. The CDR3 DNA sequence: TGTGCCAGCAGTTACTCTCCAGGAACCCTGGCTGAAGCTTTCTTT. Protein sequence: CASSYSPGTLAEAFF.

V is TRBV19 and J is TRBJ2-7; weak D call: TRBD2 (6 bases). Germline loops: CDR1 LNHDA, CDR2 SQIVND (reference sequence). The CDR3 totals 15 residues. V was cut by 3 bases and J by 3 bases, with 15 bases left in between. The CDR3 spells CASSIFRRGIYEQYF. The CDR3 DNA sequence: TGTGCCAGTAGTATTTTTCGCCGGGGGATCTACGAGCAGTACTTC. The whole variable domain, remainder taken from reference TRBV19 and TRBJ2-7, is DGGITQSPKYLFRKEGQNVTLSCEQNLNHDAMYWYRQDPGQGLRLIYYSQIVNDFQKGDIAEGYSVSREKKESFPLTVTSAQKNPTAFYLCASSIFRRGIYEQYFGPGTRLTVT.